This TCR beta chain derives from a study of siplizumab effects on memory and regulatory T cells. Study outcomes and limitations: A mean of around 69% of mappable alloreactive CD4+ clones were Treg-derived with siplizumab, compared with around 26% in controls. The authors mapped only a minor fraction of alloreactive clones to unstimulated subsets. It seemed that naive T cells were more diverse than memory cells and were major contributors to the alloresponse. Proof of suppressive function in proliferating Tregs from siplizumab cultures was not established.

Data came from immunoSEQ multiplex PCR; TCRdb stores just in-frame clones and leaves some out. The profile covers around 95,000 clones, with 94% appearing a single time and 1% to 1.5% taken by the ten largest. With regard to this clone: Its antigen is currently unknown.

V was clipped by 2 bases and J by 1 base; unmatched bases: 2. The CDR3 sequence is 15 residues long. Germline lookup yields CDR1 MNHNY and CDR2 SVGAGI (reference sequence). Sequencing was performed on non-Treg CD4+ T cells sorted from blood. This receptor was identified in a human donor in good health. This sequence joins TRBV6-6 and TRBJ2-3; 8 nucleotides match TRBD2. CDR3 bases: TGTGCCAGCAGTTACGTACTAGCGGGCACAGATACGCAGTATTTT. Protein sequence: CASSYVLAGTDTQYF.